What follows describes a single T cell receptor (beta chain). Antigen unknown. The data originate from a study of T cell repertoires in cytomegalovirus infection. Each CDR3 protein is one row after TCRdb ran MiXCR on the reads. The sample has some 800,000 distinct CDR3 sequences; under 35% are singletons. This CDR3 has 16 amino acids. The V gene end was trimmed by 4 bases and the J gene end by 5 bases; junction bases not matched to a gene: 8. Germline CDR1 LGHNA, CDR2 YNFKEQ. The TCR was taken from a human donor in good health (CMV status not recorded). Some clones in this sample may be carry-over from other donors' samples. Here the sequenced sample was cultured CD8+ T cells from PBMCs, taken from culture after CMV antigen stimulation. This chain uses TRBV4-2 with TRBJ2-5; 12 bases match TRBD2. The CDR3 sequence: CASSRWASGGGETQYF. In DNA, the CDR3 is TGTGCCAGCAGCCGCTGGGCTAGCGGGGGGGGTGAGACCCAGTACTTC.